The sequence of this T cell receptor (beta chain) was determined in a study of preoperative IRX-2 immunotherapy in early breast cancer. The treatment was: preoperative locoregional IRX-2 cytokine immunotherapy. Preoperative locoregional IRX-2 cytokine immunotherapy was tested in the phase Ib source study. Sequenced by immunoSEQ multiplex PCR; TCRdb stores in-frame clones only, minus some. Of around 34,000 clones in the sample, about 95% are singletons; the top ten hold roughly 6.7%. Unmatched junction bases numbered 7, after V lost 7 bases and J lost 6 bases. The germline gives CDR1 SNHLY, CDR2 FYNNEI. The CDR3 has 13 residues.

This clonotype originated in a human donor with breast cancer. Specimen collection occurred from a patient treated with IRX-2 immunotherapy. The chain carries TRBV2 and TRBJ2-5; 8 nucleotides line up with TRBD1. CDR3 DNA: TGTGCCAGCACCTCTGGACAGGGTCAGACCCAGTACTTC. This sequence encodes CASTSGQGQTQYF.